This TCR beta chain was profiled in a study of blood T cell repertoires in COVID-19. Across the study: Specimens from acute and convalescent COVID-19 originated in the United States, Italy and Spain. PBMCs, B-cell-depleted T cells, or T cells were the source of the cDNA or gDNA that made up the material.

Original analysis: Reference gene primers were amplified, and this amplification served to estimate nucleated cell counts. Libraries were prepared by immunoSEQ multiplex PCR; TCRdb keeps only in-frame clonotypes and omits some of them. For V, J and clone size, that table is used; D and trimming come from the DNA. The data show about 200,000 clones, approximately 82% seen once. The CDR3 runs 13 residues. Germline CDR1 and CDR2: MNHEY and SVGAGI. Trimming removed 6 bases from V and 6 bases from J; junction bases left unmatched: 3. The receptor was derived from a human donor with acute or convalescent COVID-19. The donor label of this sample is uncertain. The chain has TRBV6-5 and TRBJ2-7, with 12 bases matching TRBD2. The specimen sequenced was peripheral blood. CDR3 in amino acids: CASRPGLAGEQYF. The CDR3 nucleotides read TGTGCCAGCAGACCGGGACTAGCGGGCGAGCAGTACTTC.